This T cell receptor beta chain emerged from a study of spatial heterogeneity in lung cancer. The time point is: sample taken at primary tumor resection. Sequencing was performed on whole RNA extracted from tumor and nontumor lung tissue, or from frozen PBMC, and the material was left unsorted. Some 72 TRACERx patients with early, untreated non-small cell lung cancer donated samples. One entry per CDR3 protein, called by TCRdb with MiXCR from the 5' RACE reads. The table records about 45,000 distinct CDR3 sequences, roughly 10% of them present only once. This CDR3 spans 15 amino acids. In germline, CDR1 is MNHNS, CDR2 SASEGT. Trimming pared 4 bases from V and 3 bases from J, leaving 13 bases between. In this sample, this clonotype turned up a few times.

The sequence was collected from a female donor with early-stage non-small cell lung cancer. The starting material was PBMCs, obtained at surgery. This sequence joins TRBV6-1 and TRBJ2-1; D could derive from TRBD1 or TRBD2 (6 bases each). The CDR3 loop reads CASSGGGGLYNEQFF. CDR3 bases: TGTGCCAGCAGTGGAGGAGGGGGGCTCTACAATGAGCAGTTCTTC.